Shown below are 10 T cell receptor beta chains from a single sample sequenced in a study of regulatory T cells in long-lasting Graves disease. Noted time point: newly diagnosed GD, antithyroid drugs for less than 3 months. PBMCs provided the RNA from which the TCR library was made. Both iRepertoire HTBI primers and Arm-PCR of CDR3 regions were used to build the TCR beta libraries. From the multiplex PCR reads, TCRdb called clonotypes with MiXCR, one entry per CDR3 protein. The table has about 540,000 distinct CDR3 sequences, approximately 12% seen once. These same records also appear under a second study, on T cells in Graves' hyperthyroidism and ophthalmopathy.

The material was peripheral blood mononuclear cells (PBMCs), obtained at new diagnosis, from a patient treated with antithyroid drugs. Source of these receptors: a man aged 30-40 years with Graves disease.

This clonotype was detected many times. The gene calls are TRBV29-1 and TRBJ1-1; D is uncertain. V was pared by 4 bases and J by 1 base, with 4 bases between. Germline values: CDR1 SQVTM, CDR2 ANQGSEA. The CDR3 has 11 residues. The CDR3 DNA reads TGCAGCGTTGCTCCGAACACTGAAGCTTTCTTT. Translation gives CSVAPNTEAFF.

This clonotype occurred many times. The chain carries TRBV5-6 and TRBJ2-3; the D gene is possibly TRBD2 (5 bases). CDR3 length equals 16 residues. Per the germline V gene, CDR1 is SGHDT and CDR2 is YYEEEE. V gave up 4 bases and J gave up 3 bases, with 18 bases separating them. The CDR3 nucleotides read TGTGCCAGCAGCGCCTACCCCGGGGTCCTTACAGATACGCAGTATTTT. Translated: CASSAYPGVLTDTQYF.

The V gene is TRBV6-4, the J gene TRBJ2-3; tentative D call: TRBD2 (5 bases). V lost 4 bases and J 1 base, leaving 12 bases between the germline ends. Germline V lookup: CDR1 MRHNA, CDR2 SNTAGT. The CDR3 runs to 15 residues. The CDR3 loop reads CASSVETTGTDTQYF. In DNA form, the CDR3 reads TGTGCCAGCAGTGTGGAGACTACGGGCACAGATACGCAGTATTTT.

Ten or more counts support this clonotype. The CDR3 region has the DNA TGCAGTGCTAGTTTCACGGTGCGGGCCAGCAATGAGCAGTTCTTC. Translation: CSASFTVRASNEQFF. The chain joins TRBV20-1 to TRBJ2-1; a possible D gene is TRBD2 (5 bases). The CDR3 contains 15 residues. Germline CDR1 DFQATT, CDR2 SNEGSKA (reference sequence). The V end was cut by 3 bases, the J end by 6 bases, with 18 bases between.

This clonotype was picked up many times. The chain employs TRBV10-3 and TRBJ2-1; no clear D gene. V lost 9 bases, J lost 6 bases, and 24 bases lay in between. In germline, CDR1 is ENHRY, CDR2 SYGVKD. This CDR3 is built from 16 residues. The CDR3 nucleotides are TGTGCCATATCGGTCAGTCAAGCCTCTTCCGCCAATGAGCAGTTCTTC. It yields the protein CAISVSQASSANEQFF.

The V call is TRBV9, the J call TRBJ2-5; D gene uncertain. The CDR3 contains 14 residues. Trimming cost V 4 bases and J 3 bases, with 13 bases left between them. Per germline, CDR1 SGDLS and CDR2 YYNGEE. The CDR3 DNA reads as TGTGCCAGCAGCTTGGGGATCGCCAAAGAGACCCAGTACTTC. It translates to CASSLGIAKETQYF.

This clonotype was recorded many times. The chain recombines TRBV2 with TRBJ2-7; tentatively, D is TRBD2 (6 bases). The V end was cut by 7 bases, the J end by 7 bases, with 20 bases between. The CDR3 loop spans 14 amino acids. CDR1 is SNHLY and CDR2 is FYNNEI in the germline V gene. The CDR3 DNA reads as TGTGCCAGCACCTGGGGACCTCCGGAGGGAGAGCAGTACTTC. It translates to CASTWGPPEGEQYF.

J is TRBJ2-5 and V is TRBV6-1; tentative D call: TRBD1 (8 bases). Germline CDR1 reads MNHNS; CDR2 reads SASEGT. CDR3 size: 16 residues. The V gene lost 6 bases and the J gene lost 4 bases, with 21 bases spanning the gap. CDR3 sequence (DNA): TGTGCCAGCAGCCTCCAAGACAGGGGAGGGGGAGAGACCCAGTACTTC. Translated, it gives CASSLQDRGGGETQYF.

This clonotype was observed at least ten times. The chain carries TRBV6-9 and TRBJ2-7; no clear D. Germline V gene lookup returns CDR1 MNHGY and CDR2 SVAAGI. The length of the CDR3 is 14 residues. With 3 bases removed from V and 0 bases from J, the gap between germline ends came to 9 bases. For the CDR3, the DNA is TGTGCCAGCAGTTACACGACGGCCTCCTACGAGCAGTACTTC. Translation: CASSYTTASYEQYF.

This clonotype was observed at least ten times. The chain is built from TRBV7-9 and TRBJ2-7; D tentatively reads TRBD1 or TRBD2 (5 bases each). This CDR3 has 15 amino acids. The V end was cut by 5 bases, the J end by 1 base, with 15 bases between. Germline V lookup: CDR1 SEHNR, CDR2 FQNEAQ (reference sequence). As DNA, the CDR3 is TGTGCCAGCAGCCCCGGGACCCCTGGGTCCTACGAGCAGTACTTC. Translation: CASSPGTPGSYEQYF.